These T cell receptor beta chains were read from a single sample in a study of T cell repertoires in cytomegalovirus infection. TCRdb re-derived calls from the reads in MiXCR, one entry per CDR3 protein. The repertoire includes around 100,000 distinct CDR3 sequences, 10% of them detected once, and 25% to 40% sits in the top ten. Their specific antigens are unknown. Material: PBMCs, sequenced either directly or after in vitro stimulation (not recorded which). The receptors originated from a human donor in good health (CMV status not recorded). Some clones in this sample may be carry-over from other donors' samples. Both conserved end residues are part of each CDR3. Each record gives: J gene, V gene, CDR3 protein.

j_gene: TRBJ2-3; v_gene: TRBV10-3; CDR3aa: CAISAETSDTDTQYF
j_gene: TRBJ2-2; v_gene: TRBV7-2; CDR3aa: CASSVNREVGELFF
j_gene: TRBJ2-5; v_gene: TRBV11-2; CDR3aa: CASSGLAGVGTQYF
j_gene: TRBJ1-2; v_gene: TRBV19; CDR3aa: CASSTGRSYTF
j_gene: TRBJ2-3; v_gene: TRBV6-1; CDR3aa: CASSPLSGRADTQYF
j_gene: TRBJ1-1; v_gene: TRBV6-2/TRBV6-3; CDR3aa: CASSDQGNTEAFF
j_gene: TRBJ1-6; v_gene: TRBV9; CDR3aa: CASSEDSANSPLHF
j_gene: TRBJ2-7; v_gene: TRBV7-2; CDR3aa: CASSLFGAASYEQYF
j_gene: TRBJ1-2; v_gene: TRBV19; CDR3aa: CASSRDPSNYGYTF
j_gene: TRBJ2-5; v_gene: TRBV6-6; CDR3aa: CASSLFMRVKETQYF
j_gene: TRBJ1-4; v_gene: TRBV7-6; CDR3aa: CASGVGSTNEKLFF
j_gene: TRBJ1-1; v_gene: TRBV7-2; CDR3aa: CASSHRGPNTEAFF
j_gene: TRBJ2-1; v_gene: TRBV29-1; CDR3aa: CSVEDLRGRQFF
j_gene: TRBJ2-3; v_gene: TRBV11-1; CDR3aa: CASSPGTSPGVDTQYF
j_gene: TRBJ1-2; v_gene: TRBV7-9; CDR3aa: CASSPGHKLNYGYTF
j_gene: TRBJ2-1; v_gene: TRBV11-3; CDR3aa: CASRGSTSGTKDEQFF
j_gene: TRBJ2-3; v_gene: TRBV7-6; CDR3aa: CASSLGSSGRSDTQYF
j_gene: TRBJ1-5; v_gene: TRBV6-2/TRBV6-3; CDR3aa: CASRSRIYSNQPQHF
j_gene: TRBJ1-4; v_gene: TRBV7-4; CDR3aa: CANSLASGINEKLFF
j_gene: TRBJ2-3; v_gene: TRBV7-2; CDR3aa: CASRHIGGGGGGVTDTQYF
j_gene: TRBJ2-7; v_gene: TRBV6-1; CDR3aa: CASSSKGEVDEQYF
j_gene: TRBJ1-1; v_gene: TRBV7-2; CDR3aa: CASSLANIFDPNTEAFF
j_gene: TRBJ1-1; v_gene: TRBV12-3/TRBV12-4; CDR3aa: CASSFSTNTEAFF
j_gene: TRBJ1-1; v_gene: TRBV5-4; CDR3aa: CASNPYLLNTEAFF
j_gene: TRBJ1-1; v_gene: TRBV7-2; CDR3aa: CASSLVDTWTEAFF
j_gene: TRBJ2-7; v_gene: TRBV20-1; CDR3aa: CSAIPGFQFEQYF
j_gene: TRBJ1-2; v_gene: TRBV2; CDR3aa: CASSIDSNYGYTF
j_gene: TRBJ2-5; v_gene: TRBV7-8; CDR3aa: CASSLDGTREETQYF
j_gene: TRBJ2-7; v_gene: TRBV28; CDR3aa: CASETSQNSYEQYF
j_gene: TRBJ2-7; v_gene: TRBV20-1; CDR3aa: CSARPTAGNEQYF
j_gene: TRBJ2-5; v_gene: TRBV27; CDR3aa: CASRRTSRAETQYF
j_gene: TRBJ2-1; v_gene: TRBV7-9; CDR3aa: CASSAGVLRRNEQFF
j_gene: TRBJ2-7; v_gene: TRBV6-5; CDR3aa: CASSYSWSGQGAYEQYF
j_gene: TRBJ2-2; v_gene: TRBV7-2; CDR3aa: CASSLGRIGSNTGELFF
j_gene: TRBJ1-1; v_gene: TRBV7-2; CDR3aa: CASSSQKLSGAFF
j_gene: TRBJ2-1; v_gene: TRBV7-4; CDR3aa: CASSLVPTSREYNEQFF
j_gene: TRBJ1-2; v_gene: TRBV18; CDR3aa: CASSPPLMDWGYTF
j_gene: TRBJ1-4; v_gene: TRBV7-2; CDR3aa: CASSFPGQGREKLFF
j_gene: TRBJ2-5; v_gene: TRBV7-9; CDR3aa: CASSRSSGQETQYF
j_gene: TRBJ2-1; v_gene: TRBV11-2; CDR3aa: CASSLTEDLRNEQFF
j_gene: TRBJ2-3; v_gene: TRBV4-1; CDR3aa: CASSQDLPGVPDTQYF
j_gene: TRBJ1-4; v_gene: TRBV2; CDR3aa: CASTRDGTTNEKLFF
j_gene: TRBJ2-1; v_gene: TRBV7-2; CDR3aa: CASSYSSGSTNEQFF
j_gene: TRBJ1-2; v_gene: TRBV12-3/TRBV12-4; CDR3aa: CASSLDGPVGYTF
j_gene: TRBJ1-1; v_gene: TRBV12-3/TRBV12-4; CDR3aa: CASSLIDRMNTEAFF
j_gene: TRBJ2-1; v_gene: TRBV4-3; CDR3aa: CASSQDRTDNEQFF
j_gene: TRBJ1-2; v_gene: TRBV27; CDR3aa: CASSFGPTGNYGYTF
j_gene: TRBJ1-1; v_gene: TRBV7-2; CDR3aa: CASSLTGGNTEAFF
j_gene: TRBJ2-1; v_gene: TRBV5-6; CDR3aa: CASSFGLAGGNEQFF